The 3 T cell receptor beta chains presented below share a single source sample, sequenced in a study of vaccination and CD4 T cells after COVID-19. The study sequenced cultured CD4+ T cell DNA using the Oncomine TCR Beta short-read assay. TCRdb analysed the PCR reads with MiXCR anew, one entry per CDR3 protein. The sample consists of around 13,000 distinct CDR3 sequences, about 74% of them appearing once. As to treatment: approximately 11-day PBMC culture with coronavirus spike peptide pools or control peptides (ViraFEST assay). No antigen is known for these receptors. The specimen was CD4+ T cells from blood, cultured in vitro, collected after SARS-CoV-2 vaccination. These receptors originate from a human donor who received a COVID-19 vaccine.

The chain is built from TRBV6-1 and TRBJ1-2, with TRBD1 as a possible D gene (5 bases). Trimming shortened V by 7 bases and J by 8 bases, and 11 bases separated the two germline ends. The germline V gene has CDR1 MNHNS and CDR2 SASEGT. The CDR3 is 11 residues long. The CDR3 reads CASTGGGGYTF. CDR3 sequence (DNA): TGTGCCAGCACGGGGGGTGGAGGCTACACCTTC.

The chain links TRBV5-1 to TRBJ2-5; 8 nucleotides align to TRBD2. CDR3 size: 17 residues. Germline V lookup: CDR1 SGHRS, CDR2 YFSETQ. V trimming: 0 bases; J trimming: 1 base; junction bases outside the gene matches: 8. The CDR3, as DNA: TGCGCCAGCAGCTTGGATTTCAGCGGGGGAGTCCAAGAGACCCAGTACTTC. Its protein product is CASSLDFSGGVQETQYF.

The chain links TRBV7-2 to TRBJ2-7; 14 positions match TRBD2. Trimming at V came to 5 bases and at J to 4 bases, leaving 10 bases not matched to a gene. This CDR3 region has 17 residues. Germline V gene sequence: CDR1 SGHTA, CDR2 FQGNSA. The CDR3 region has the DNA TGTGCCAGCAGCAGGACTAGCGGGGGGCCTCGTCTGTACGAGCAGTACTTC. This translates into CASSRTSGGPRLYEQYF.